This TCR beta chain was profiled in a study of a mutant IDH1 vaccine in newly diagnosed glioma. Turning to the study itself: Patients had received radiotherapy, temozolomide, or both previously, most receiving both.

Time point specified: week 47, end of study. Topical imiquimod accompanied each vaccine dose, which consisted of 300 ug of mutant IDH1 20-mer peptide. Patients, over weeks 1, 3, 5, 7, 11, 15, 19 and 23, received a total of eight vaccinations. Produced via immunoSEQ multiplex PCR; TCRdb's table is partial and in-frame only. Of about 83,000 clones in the sample, 81% were seen once. Details on this clone: Its antigen is not known.

Study results and caveats: Any relationship between pseudoprogression and changes in top peripheral T cell clonotypes seemed absent.

This TCR was recovered from a man aged 40-49 years with glioma. Material: PBMCs, obtained from a glioma patient whose treatment included an IDH1 peptide vaccine.

For the CDR3, the DNA is TGTGCCAGCAGTGAAGACTATTACGAGCAGTACTTC. This encodes CASSEDYYEQYF. The rearrangement joins TRBV2 to TRBJ2-7; D is undetermined. The CDR3 is 12 amino acids. The germline V and J ends were trimmed by 1 base and 4 bases, with 5 bases remaining between them. Per germline, CDR1 SNHLY and CDR2 FYNNEI.